This paragraph covers one TCR beta chain sequence. These data originate in a study of blood T cell repertoires in COVID-19. Study as a whole: Acute-phase and convalescent COVID-19 samples originated in the United States, Italy and Spain.

The assay was immunoSEQ multiplex PCR, and TCRdb's table has in-frame clones only and misses some. The sample shows approximately 76,000 clones, approximately 86% of them seen only once. The CDR3 runs to 13 residues. The germline V gene has CDR1 MNHEY and CDR2 SVGAGI. Trimming shortened V by 6 bases and J by 1 base, and 7 bases separated the two germline ends. The V call is TRBV6-5, the J call TRBJ1-3; D unclear. The specimen was peripheral blood. The source is a woman aged 55-70 years with acute or convalescent COVID-19. This CDR3 reads CASRSLSGNTIYF. Written as DNA, the CDR3 is TGTGCCAGCAGGAGTTTATCTGGAAACACCATATATTTT.